This is a list of T cell receptor beta chains from one sample in a study of blood T cells in healthy people across ages. TCRdb called the 5' RACE reads again in MiXCR, with one record for every CDR3 protein. This repertoire shows some 1.7 million distinct CDR3 sequences, 28% found once; its top ten account for 7.7%. Sequencing was carried out using blood. Source of these receptors: a woman between 25 and 40 years old in good health. Both conserved end residues are part of each CDR3. The D gene is left open where the match is weak. The size field is filled for only some rows; it gives once, few, many or a size class.

clone size: -; V gene: TRBV9; CDR3 length: 14; J gene: TRBJ2-7; D gene: -; CDR3 protein: CASSEAGRSYEQYF; CDR3 DNA: TGTGCCAGCAGCGAGGCGGGACGATCCTACGAGCAGTACTTC
clone size: once; V gene: TRBV14; CDR3 length: 13; J gene: TRBJ1-1; D gene: -; CDR3 protein: CASSQAHRYEAFF; CDR3 DNA: TGTGCCAGCAGCCAAGCCCACAGGTATGAAGCTTTCTTT
clone size: -; V gene: TRBV28; CDR3 length: 12; J gene: TRBJ2-3; D gene: -; CDR3 protein: CASRSGTYTQYF; CDR3 DNA: TGTGCCAGCAGGTCCGGGACCTATACGCAGTATTTT
clone size: few; V gene: TRBV5-5; CDR3 length: 16; J gene: TRBJ2-1; D gene: TRBD2; CDR3 protein: CASSHRSGGAYNEQFF; CDR3 DNA: TGTGCCAGCAGCCACCGGAGCGGGGGGGCCTACAATGAGCAGTTCTTC
clone size: few; V gene: TRBV7-2; CDR3 length: 15; J gene: TRBJ2-5; D gene: -; CDR3 protein: CASSSPREDQETQYF; CDR3 DNA: TGTGCCAGCAGCTCCCCGAGGGAGGACCAAGAGACCCAGTACTTC
clone size: few; V gene: TRBV29-1; CDR3 length: 18; J gene: TRBJ2-7; D gene: TRBD2; CDR3 protein: CSVAGRSVSGRGSYEQYF; CDR3 DNA: TGCAGCGTTGCTGGAAGGTCGGTTAGCGGGAGAGGATCCTACGAGCAGTACTTC
clone size: few; V gene: TRBV7-2; CDR3 length: 15; J gene: TRBJ2-5; D gene: TRBD2; CDR3 protein: CASSKSGRVQETQYF; CDR3 DNA: TGTGCCAGCAGTAAAAGCGGGAGGGTACAAGAGACCCAGTACTTC
clone size: -; V gene: TRBV20-1; CDR3 length: 15; J gene: TRBJ2-1; D gene: TRBD2; CDR3 protein: CSATISGSMSDEQFF; CDR3 DNA: TGCAGTGCTACTATTAGCGGGAGTATGAGCGATGAGCAGTTCTTC
clone size: -; V gene: TRBV4-1; CDR3 length: 14; J gene: TRBJ2-5; D gene: -; CDR3 protein: CASSQGVLEETQYF; CDR3 DNA: TGCGCCAGCAGCCAGGGGGTTTTAGAAGAGACCCAGTACTTC
clone size: -; V gene: TRBV15; CDR3 length: 16; J gene: TRBJ2-2; D gene: -; CDR3 protein: CATSRDLPGATGELFF; CDR3 DNA: TGTGCCACCAGCAGAGACCTCCCCGGCGCCACCGGGGAGCTGTTTTTT
clone size: -; V gene: TRBV4-1; CDR3 length: 16; J gene: TRBJ1-5; D gene: -; CDR3 protein: CASSQTLGGGRQPQHF; CDR3 DNA: TGCGCCAGCAGCCAAACCCTCGGAGGGGGGAGGCAGCCCCAGCATTTT
clone size: few; V gene: TRBV5-6; CDR3 length: 14; J gene: TRBJ1-2; D gene: TRBD1; CDR3 protein: CASSPDRGRFGYTF; CDR3 DNA: TGTGCCAGCAGCCCGGACAGGGGGCGATTTGGCTACACCTTC
clone size: -; V gene: TRBV12-3/TRBV12-4; CDR3 length: 16; J gene: TRBJ1-5; D gene: -; CDR3 protein: CASSLSIGGGNQPQHF; CDR3 DNA: TGTGCCAGCAGTTTGTCGATTGGGGGGGGAAATCAGCCCCAGCATTTT
clone size: few; V gene: TRBV27; CDR3 length: 13; J gene: TRBJ1-1; D gene: -; CDR3 protein: CASRLSMNTEAFF; CDR3 DNA: TGTGCCAGCAGACTGAGTATGAACACTGAAGCTTTCTTT
clone size: few; V gene: TRBV25-1; CDR3 length: 18; J gene: TRBJ1-1; D gene: -; CDR3 protein: CASSGGDRTGMRGAEAFF; CDR3 DNA: TGTGCCAGCAGTGGAGGGGATCGAACAGGGATGAGAGGTGCTGAAGCTTTCTTT
clone size: -; V gene: TRBV5-6; CDR3 length: 14; J gene: TRBJ1-1; D gene: -; CDR3 protein: CASSKGRLNTEAFF; CDR3 DNA: TGTGCCAGCAGCAAGGGACGGCTGAACACTGAAGCTTTCTTT
clone size: many; V gene: TRBV11-2; CDR3 length: 15; J gene: TRBJ2-1; D gene: -; CDR3 protein: CASSLFGGEYNEQFF; CDR3 DNA: TGTGCCAGCAGCTTGTTCGGGGGAGAGTACAATGAGCAGTTCTTC
clone size: -; V gene: TRBV7-9; CDR3 length: 13; J gene: TRBJ2-7; D gene: -; CDR3 protein: CALKPGVGGEQYF; CDR3 DNA: TGTGCCCTTAAGCCGGGGGTGGGCGGCGAGCAGTACTTC
clone size: -; V gene: TRBV6-8; CDR3 length: 11; J gene: TRBJ2-3; D gene: -; CDR3 protein: CTVSHTDTQYF; CDR3 DNA: TGTACCGTTTCGCACACAGATACGCAGTATTTT
clone size: -; V gene: TRBV12-3/TRBV12-4; CDR3 length: 12; J gene: TRBJ1-2; D gene: -; CDR3 protein: CASSPEDLGYTF; CDR3 DNA: TGTGCCAGCAGCCCTGAGGATCTTGGCTACACCTTC
clone size: -; V gene: TRBV5-1; CDR3 length: 17; J gene: TRBJ2-1; D gene: TRBD2; CDR3 protein: CASSLQISGLAGGHSFF; CDR3 DNA: TGCGCCAGCAGCTTGCAAATATCCGGGCTAGCGGGGGGGCATTCGTTCTTC
clone size: -; V gene: TRBV12-5; CDR3 length: 17; J gene: TRBJ2-1; D gene: TRBD1; CDR3 protein: CASGFQTGSARNNEQFF; CDR3 DNA: TGTGCTAGTGGTTTTCAGACAGGGTCTGCACGTAACAATGAGCAGTTCTTC
clone size: -; V gene: TRBV20-1; CDR3 length: 12; J gene: TRBJ1-1; D gene: -; CDR3 protein: CSASGEGTEAFF; CDR3 DNA: TGCAGTGCTAGTGGGGAGGGAACTGAAGCTTTCTTT
clone size: -; V gene: TRBV18; CDR3 length: 19; J gene: TRBJ2-6; D gene: TRBD2; CDR3 protein: CASSPNPTSGSSGANVRTF; CDR3 DNA: TGTGCCAGCTCACCAAACCCTACTAGCGGGAGCTCCGGGGCCAACGTCCGGACTTTC
clone size: many; V gene: TRBV6-5; CDR3 length: 13; J gene: TRBJ1-5; D gene: -; CDR3 protein: CASGLRPNQPQHF; CDR3 DNA: TGTGCCAGCGGCCTAAGGCCTAATCAGCCCCAGCATTTT
clone size: few; V gene: TRBV20-1; CDR3 length: 18; J gene: TRBJ2-1; D gene: TRBD2; CDR3 protein: CSARRTSGRASSYNEQFF; CDR3 DNA: TGCAGTGCTAGACGAACTAGCGGGAGGGCGAGCTCCTACAATGAGCAGTTCTTC
clone size: many; V gene: TRBV7-9; CDR3 length: 13; J gene: TRBJ2-7; D gene: -; CDR3 protein: CASSFGSSVEQYF; CDR3 DNA: TGTGCCAGCAGCTTTGGTAGTTCGGTTGAGCAGTACTTC
clone size: few; V gene: TRBV7-9; CDR3 length: 16; J gene: TRBJ2-7; D gene: -; CDR3 protein: CASSGTPSRDLYEQYF; CDR3 DNA: TGTGCCAGCAGCGGGACTCCCTCGAGGGACCTTTACGAGCAGTACTTC
clone size: -; V gene: TRBV9; CDR3 length: 14; J gene: TRBJ2-7; D gene: TRBD1; CDR3 protein: CASSTADRGHEQYF; CDR3 DNA: TGTGCCAGCAGCACGGCGGACAGGGGCCACGAGCAGTACTTC
clone size: -; V gene: TRBV20-1; CDR3 length: 16; J gene: TRBJ1-2; D gene: TRBD1; CDR3 protein: CSAPASGQIWAAGYTF; CDR3 DNA: TGCAGTGCGCCGGCGTCGGGACAGATATGGGCCGCCGGCTACACCTTC
clone size: -; V gene: TRBV20-1; CDR3 length: 11; J gene: TRBJ2-1; D gene: -; CDR3 protein: CSAPDHHGQFF; CDR3 DNA: TGCAGTGCCCCGGACCACCATGGGCAGTTCTTC
clone size: few; V gene: TRBV29-1; CDR3 length: 14; J gene: TRBJ2-1; D gene: TRBD2; CDR3 protein: CSVPGLAGNNEQFF; CDR3 DNA: TGCAGCGTTCCGGGACTAGCGGGAAACAATGAGCAGTTCTTC
clone size: -; V gene: TRBV12-5; CDR3 length: 12; J gene: TRBJ1-1; D gene: -; CDR3 protein: CASGLDRWGAFF; CDR3 DNA: TGTGCTAGTGGTTTGGACCGATGGGGAGCTTTCTTT
clone size: many; V gene: TRBV20-1; CDR3 length: 16; J gene: TRBJ1-2; D gene: -; CDR3 protein: CSARDSMQRVNYGYTF; CDR3 DNA: TGCAGTGCTAGAGATAGTATGCAGCGGGTTAACTATGGCTACACCTTC
clone size: few; V gene: TRBV20-1; CDR3 length: 15; J gene: TRBJ2-3; D gene: -; CDR3 protein: CSAGAGTFSADTQYF; CDR3 DNA: TGCAGTGCGGGGGCGGGAACTTTTAGCGCAGATACGCAGTATTTT
clone size: -; V gene: TRBV27; CDR3 length: 12; J gene: TRBJ1-2; D gene: TRBD1; CDR3 protein: CAGSSGGGGYTF; CDR3 DNA: TGTGCCGGCAGTTCAGGGGGCGGTGGCTACACCTTC
clone size: -; V gene: TRBV12-3/TRBV12-4; CDR3 length: 15; J gene: TRBJ2-6; D gene: -; CDR3 protein: CASTKGQSGANVLTF; CDR3 DNA: TGTGCCAGCACAAAAGGACAGTCTGGGGCCAACGTCCTGACTTTC
clone size: few; V gene: TRBV3-1; CDR3 length: 14; J gene: TRBJ1-2; D gene: -; CDR3 protein: CASSPGHGGYGYTF; CDR3 DNA: TGTGCCAGCAGCCCGGGGCACGGGGGCTATGGCTACACCTTC
clone size: -; V gene: TRBV2; CDR3 length: 15; J gene: TRBJ2-7; D gene: TRBD2; CDR3 protein: CASSEWGLAAYEQYF; CDR3 DNA: TGTGCCAGCAGTGAATGGGGACTAGCGGCCTACGAGCAGTACTTC
clone size: few; V gene: TRBV3-1; CDR3 length: 15; J gene: TRBJ1-6; D gene: -; CDR3 protein: CASSQDGRAGSPLHF; CDR3 DNA: TGTGCCAGCAGCCAAGACGGCAGGGCCGGGTCACCCCTCCACTTT
clone size: -; V gene: TRBV2; CDR3 length: 14; J gene: TRBJ2-7; D gene: TRBD1; CDR3 protein: CASRGGQAYYEQYF; CDR3 DNA: TGTGCCAGCAGGGGGGGACAGGCCTACTACGAGCAGTACTTC
clone size: few; V gene: TRBV11-2; CDR3 length: 16; J gene: TRBJ1-6; D gene: -; CDR3 protein: CASSGGSGGVSSPLHF; CDR3 DNA: TGTGCCAGCAGCGGGGGGTCTGGAGGAGTAAGTTCACCCCTCCACTTT
clone size: many; V gene: TRBV9; CDR3 length: 14; J gene: TRBJ1-6; D gene: -; CDR3 protein: CASSVGRDNSPLHF; CDR3 DNA: TGTGCCAGCAGCGTAGGGCGGGATAATTCACCCCTCCACTTT
clone size: -; V gene: TRBV9; CDR3 length: 15; J gene: TRBJ2-3; D gene: TRBD2; CDR3 protein: CASSVDGGGTDTQYF; CDR3 DNA: TGTGCCAGCAGCGTAGATGGGGGAGGGACAGATACGCAGTATTTT
clone size: -; V gene: TRBV29-1; CDR3 length: 15; J gene: TRBJ2-3; D gene: -; CDR3 protein: CSVETPRDLSDTRYF; CDR3 DNA: TGCAGCGTTGAAACCCCCCGGGACCTTTCCGATACGCGGTATTTT
clone size: -; V gene: TRBV12-3/TRBV12-4; CDR3 length: 14; J gene: TRBJ2-7; D gene: TRBD2; CDR3 protein: CASMKRGLSYEQYF; CDR3 DNA: TGTGCCAGCATGAAGCGGGGGCTCTCCTACGAGCAGTACTTC
clone size: many; V gene: TRBV29-1; CDR3 length: 12; J gene: TRBJ1-2; D gene: -; CDR3 protein: CSVRGINYGYTF; CDR3 DNA: TGCAGCGTCCGGGGTATTAACTATGGCTACACCTTC
clone size: once; V gene: TRBV5-1; CDR3 length: 12; J gene: TRBJ2-7; D gene: -; CDR3 protein: CASSLAGCEQYF; CDR3 DNA: TGCGCCAGCAGCTTGGCGGGTTGCGAGCAGTACTTC
clone size: -; V gene: TRBV10-1; CDR3 length: 15; J gene: TRBJ1-1; D gene: -; CDR3 protein: CASRPGRVGGTEAFF; CDR3 DNA: TGCGCCAGCAGACCCGGACGGGTAGGTGGCACTGAAGCTTTCTTT
clone size: many; V gene: TRBV12-3/TRBV12-4; CDR3 length: 17; J gene: TRBJ2-6; D gene: TRBD1; CDR3 protein: CASTSTGVSSGANVLTF; CDR3 DNA: TGTGCCAGCACCTCGACAGGGGTTAGCTCTGGGGCCAACGTCCTGACTTTC
clone size: many; V gene: TRBV20-1; CDR3 length: 15; J gene: TRBJ2-7; D gene: TRBD2; CDR3 protein: CSAPSLAGGQGEQYF; CDR3 DNA: TGCAGTGCCCCGTCCTTGGCGGGGGGGCAAGGCGAGCAGTACTTC
clone size: few; V gene: TRBV2; CDR3 length: 13; J gene: TRBJ2-7; D gene: -; CDR3 protein: CAGGDGEVDEQYF; CDR3 DNA: TGTGCCGGCGGGGACGGGGAGGTGGACGAGCAGTACTTC
clone size: many; V gene: TRBV12-3/TRBV12-4; CDR3 length: 14; J gene: TRBJ1-1; D gene: -; CDR3 protein: CASSLGHSNTEAFF; CDR3 DNA: TGTGCCAGCAGTTTAGGACATTCGAACACTGAAGCTTTCTTT